The 29 T cell receptor beta chains given below trace back to one sample, sequenced in a study of blood T cell repertoires in COVID-19. Libraries were prepared by immunoSEQ multiplex PCR; TCRdb keeps only in-frame clonotypes and omits some of them. The table shows fewer than 300,000 clones, with over 75% occurring only once. Sequenced sample: peripheral blood. Source of these receptors: a human donor in a cohort sampled during active COVID-19.

CDR3 coding DNA: TGTGCCAGCAGCCTATACTACACAGATACGCAGTATTTT. This translates into CASSLYYTDTQYF. The chain employs TRBV14 and TRBJ2-3; D is ambiguous. CDR1 is SGHDN and CDR2 is FVKESK in the germline V gene. The CDR3 extends over 13 amino acids. V lost 4 bases and J lost 2, with 7 bases in between.

This chain uses TRBV5-5 with TRBJ2-5; the D gene is possibly TRBD2 (5 bases). CDR1 is SGHKS, CDR2 YYEKEE, per germline (reference sequence). CDR3 size: 16 residues. V lost 4 bases, J lost 2 bases, and 18 bases lay in between. The CDR3 DNA reads as TGTGCCAGCAGCCCAAGACCGACTATACAACAAGAGACCCAGTACTTC. The encoded protein is CASSPRPTIQQETQYF. The full variable domain, rest sourced from reference TRBV5-5 and TRBJ2-5, is DAGVTQSPTHLIKTRGQQVTLRCSPISGHKSVSWYQQVLGQGPQFIFQYYEKEERGRGNFPDRFSARQFPNYSSELNVNALLLGDSALYLCASSPRPTIQQETQYFGPGTRLLVL.

The chain links TRBV5-1 to TRBJ2-5; D is possibly TRBD2 (6 bases). Germline assignment: CDR1 SGHRS and CDR2 YFSETQ. V gave up 0 bases and J gave up 7 bases, with 22 bases separating them. CDR3 length: 17 amino acids. CDR3 sequence reads: CASSLDLGGAARGTQYF. CDR3 nucleotide sequence: TGCGCCAGCAGCTTGGACCTTGGAGGGGCTGCCCGCGGGACCCAGTACTTC.

V is TRBV5-8 and J is TRBJ1-1, with unresolved D. CDR1 and CDR2 from the germline V gene are SGHTS and YDEGEE. With 4 bases removed from V and 5 bases from J, the gap between germline ends came to 27 bases. This CDR3 has 18 amino acids. CDR3 nucleotides: TGTGCCAGCAGCCCCGAAGGCGTCATTGGCGGTCTGAGGACTGAAGCTTTCTTT. It codes for CASSPEGVIGGLRTEAFF.

V usage is TRBV21-1 and J usage is TRBJ2-7; the tabulated D call, TRBD2, remains unverified against the DNA. TRBV21-1 is listed as a pseudogene. The CDR3 is made up of 15 amino acids. The CDR3 bases are TGTGCCAGCAGCAAAGGCCGGGGTGGCGAGGGCGAGCAGTACTTC. Its translation is CASSKGRGGEGEQYF.

The gene calls are TRBV11-3 and TRBJ2-7, with D maybe TRBD1 (6 bases). This CDR3 spans 17 amino acids. Germline V gene sequence: CDR1 SGHNT, CDR2 YENEEA. V lost 0 bases, J lost 1 base, and 16 bases lay in between. The CDR3 region is CASSLEHVGTTSYEQYF. The CDR3 nucleotides read TGTGCCAGCAGCTTAGAACATGTCGGGACAACATCCTACGAGCAGTACTTC. Supplemented by reference TRBV11-3 and TRBJ2-7, the full variable domain reads EAGVVQSPRYKIIEKKQPVAFWCNPISGHNTLYWYLQNLGQGPELLIRYENEEAVDDSQLPKDRFSAERLKGVDSTLKIQPAELGDSAVYLCASSLEHVGTTSYEQYFGPGTRLTVT.

The rearrangement joins TRBV20-1 to TRBJ2-1, with D perhaps matching TRBD1 (6 bases). V gave up 6 bases and J gave up 10 bases, with 13 bases separating them. The V gene's germline CDR1 is DFQATT and CDR2 SNEGSKA (reference sequence). This CDR3 spans 11 amino acids. The CDR3 sequence: CSAVRGIEQFF. CDR3 DNA sequence: TGCAGTGCGGTCAGGGGAATCGAGCAGTTCTTC.

The chain employs TRBV7-9 and TRBJ1-2; D is perhaps TRBD1 (6 bases). The CDR3 runs 14 residues. Germline assignment: CDR1 SEHNR and CDR2 FQNEAQ (reference sequence). V was pared by 0 bases and J by 8 bases, with 13 bases between. CDR3 loop: CASSLASGAGGYTF. The DNA for the CDR3 is TGTGCCAGCAGCTTAGCGTCAGGGGCAGGAGGCTACACCTTC.

The J gene is TRBJ2-1, the V gene TRBV7-2, with TRBD2 matching 7 bases. CDR1 and CDR2 from the germline V gene are SGHTA and FQGNSA. The CDR3 is made up of 15 amino acids. The J segment lost 5 bases and the V segment lost 5 bases, leaving 9 bases of the junction unmatched. Written as DNA, the CDR3 is TGTGCCAGCAGCCCCCAGCGGGGTCTTAACAATGAGCAGTTCTTC. Its translation is CASSPQRGLNNEQFF.

The chain employs TRBV7-3 and TRBJ1-2; 9 bases line up with TRBD1. CDR3 length equals 16 residues. Germline V gene lookup returns CDR1 SGHTA and CDR2 FQGTGA. V lost 5 bases, J lost 4 bases, and 11 bases stayed unmatched. CDR3 nucleotide sequence: TGTGCCAGCAGCGCAGGGACAGGGAGCGCGGCCTATGGCTACACCTTC. Translating gives CASSAGTGSAAYGYTF.

The chain couples TRBV11-2 to TRBJ2-1, with TRBD2 identical over 13 bases. Germline CDR1 and CDR2: SGHAT and FQNNGV. V lost 5 bases, J lost 4 bases, and 8 bases stayed unmatched. This CDR3 spans 17 amino acids. The CDR3 nucleotides are TGTGCCAGCAGCACAACTAGCGGGGGGGTAAATTACAATGAGCAGTTCTTC. Translated: CASSTTSGGVNYNEQFF.

The J gene is TRBJ2-5, the V gene TRBV29-1; 7 positions agree with TRBD2. The CDR3 loop spans 16 amino acids. CDR1 SQVTM and CDR2 ANQGSEA come from the germline V gene. V shed 1 base, J shed 2 bases, and the junction held 10 bases outside the gene matches. The CDR3 sequence: CSVEVAREKGQETQYF. The CDR3 DNA reads as TGCAGCGTTGAAGTGGCGCGGGAGAAGGGTCAAGAGACCCAGTACTTC.

The J gene is TRBJ1-2, the V gene TRBV5-1; D is unclear. The CDR3 runs 14 residues. Germline V CDR1 and CDR2: SGHRS, YFSETQ. The V and J ends lost 4 bases and 4 bases respectively, with 14 bases between them. The CDR3 nucleotides read TGCGCCAGCAGCATCACCCCGGAGGGCTATGGCTACACCTTC. Its translation: CASSITPEGYGYTF. Based on the CDR3 plus reference TRBV5-1 and TRBJ1-2, the full variable domain is KAGVTQTPRYLIKTRGQQVTLSCSPISGHRSVSWYQQTPGQGLQFLFEYFSETQRNKGNFPGRFSGRQFSNSRSEMNVSTLELGDSALYLCASSITPEGYGYTFGSGTRLTVV.

This clone occurred a few times. This chain joins TRBV19 and TRBJ1-1; D remains unclear. Germline CDR1 LNHDA, CDR2 SQIVND (reference sequence). V dropped 10 bases and J dropped 4 bases, with 19 bases sitting between them. The CDR3 loop spans 14 amino acids. The CDR3 region is CATLNAKRVTEAFF. The CDR3 DNA is TGTGCCACCCTAAATGCGAAGAGGGTCACTGAAGCTTTCTTT.

The chain joins TRBV5-1 to TRBJ2-1; TRBD2 aligns across 12 bases. The J segment lost 8 bases and the V segment lost 5 bases, leaving 11 bases of the junction unmatched. Germline-derived CDR1 and CDR2 are SGHRS and YFSETQ. This CDR3 has 16 residues. CDR3 in amino acids: CASRRTTSGGYDEQFF. Written as DNA, the CDR3 is TGCGCCAGCAGACGCACTACTAGCGGGGGGTATGATGAGCAGTTCTTC.

This rearrangement joins TRBV7-8 to TRBJ1-4; 10 bases agree with TRBD1. The CDR3 loop spans 15 amino acids. V shed 2 bases and J 8 bases; nucleotides not matched to a gene: 5. CDR1 is SGHVS, CDR2 FQNEAQ, per germline. The CDR3 loop reads CASSLTGTGVEKLFF. CDR3 DNA: TGTGCCAGCAGCTTAACCGGGACAGGGGTCGAAAAACTGTTTTTT.

The rearrangement uses TRBV21-1 and TRBJ2-1; the D call in the table, TRBD2, was not verified against the DNA. TRBV21-1 is shown as a pseudogene. The CDR3 consists of 16 residues. CDR3 in amino acids: CASSRAAGSSYNEQFF. The CDR3 nucleotides read TGTGCCAGCAGCAGAGCGGCGGGAAGCTCCTACAATGAGCAGTTCTTC.

V and J are TRBV13 and TRBJ2-2, with D possibly TRBD1 on 6 matching bases. Germline V gene data show CDR1 as PRHDT and CDR2 as FYEKMQ (reference sequence). The V end lost 3 bases, the J end lost 4 bases, and 12 bases lay between the germline ends. This CDR3 has 15 amino acids. The CDR3 DNA follows: TGTGCCAGCAGCTTTGAACGACAGGCCACCGGGGAGCTGTTTTTT. Protein sequence: CASSFERQATGELFF.

The chain uses TRBV5-1 and TRBJ2-5; 8 positions agree with TRBD2. From germline, CDR1 is SGHRS and CDR2 YFSETQ. The CDR3 extends over 16 amino acids. V was clipped by 0 bases and J by 1 base; unmatched bases: 5. CDR3 nucleotides: TGCGCCAGCAGCTTGGCTGCGGGGGGATTCCAAGAGACCCAGTACTTC. Encoded protein: CASSLAAGGFQETQYF.

This rearrangement joins TRBV4-3 to TRBJ2-6; D is uncertain. With 1 base removed from V and 0 bases from J, the gap between germline ends came to 7 bases. Germline V gives CDR1 LGHNA, CDR2 YSLEER. CDR3 length: 16 amino acids. CDR3 sequence: CASSQALGSGANVLTF. CDR3 in DNA: TGCGCCAGCAGCCAAGCCCTAGGCTCTGGGGCCAACGTCCTGACTTTC.

The rearrangement uses TRBV11-2 and TRBJ2-1; D gene unclear. CDR1 is SGHAT, CDR2 FQNNGV, per germline. V shed 3 bases and J shed 9 bases, with 12 bases lying between them. The CDR3 length is 13 residues. This chain's CDR3 is CASSFGTTGEQFF. DNA for the CDR3: TGTGCCAGCAGCTTTGGTACCACGGGTGAGCAGTTCTTC. Full variable domain (outside the CDR3, taken from reference TRBV11-2 and TRBJ2-1): EAGVAQSPRYKIIEKRQSVAFWCNPISGHATLYWYQQILGQGPKLLIQFQNNGVVDDSQLPKDRFSAERLKGVDSTLKIQPAKLEDSAVYLCASSFGTTGEQFFGPGTRLTVL.

The chain joins TRBV15 to TRBJ1-5, with D perhaps TRBD1 (6 bases). Germline V gene lookup returns CDR1 LNHNV and CDR2 YYDKDF (reference sequence). The CDR3 is 15 amino acids. The V end lost 1 base, the J end lost 2 bases, and 9 bases lay between the germline ends. The DNA for the CDR3 is TGTGCCACCAGCAGAGTAGGGGGGGGCAATCAGCCCCAGCATTTT. Translation: CATSRVGGGNQPQHF.

This sequence joins TRBV5-4 and TRBJ2-5; tentative D call: TRBD1 (6 bases). This CDR3 comprises 14 residues. V was pared by 4 bases and J by 2 bases, with 12 bases between. Germline CDR1 and CDR2: SGHNT and YYREEE (reference sequence). DNA for the CDR3: TGTGCCAGCAGCCGGATAGGGGGTCAAGAGACCCAGTACTTC. This gives the protein CASSRIGGQETQYF.

V and J are TRBV27 and TRBJ2-5; 7 bases are a match to TRBD1. This CDR3 comprises 15 residues. Germline V gives CDR1 MNHEY, CDR2 SMNVEV (reference sequence). Trimming cost V 3 bases and J 5 bases; bases outside gene matches: 9. CDR3 nucleotide sequence: TGTGCCAGCAGTTTGTCACAGGGGCGGCGGGAGACCCAGTACTTC. Protein sequence: CASSLSQGRRETQYF.

The V gene is TRBV12-5, the J gene TRBJ1-1; D is unclear. This CDR3 spans 15 amino acids. V was cut by 3 bases and J by 4 bases, with 15 bases left in between. Germline CDR1 LGHNT, CDR2 FRNRAP. The CDR3 nucleotides read TGTGCTAGTGGTTTCCCGGAACAGTCGGTCACTGAAGCTTTCTTT. It translates to CASGFPEQSVTEAFF.

J is TRBJ2-3 and V is TRBV6-2 or TRBV6-3, with D possibly matching TRBD2 (6 bases). With 5 bases removed from V and 1 base from J, the gap between germline ends came to 13 bases. This CDR3 has 15 residues. Per the germline V gene, CDR1 is MNHEY and CDR2 is SVGEGT. For the CDR3, the DNA is TGTGCCAGCAGTGGGGGACTGGGACGCACAGATACGCAGTATTTT. As protein: CASSGGLGRTDTQYF.

The sample holds a few counts of this clone. The chain carries TRBV9 and TRBJ2-7; D may be TRBD2 (6 bases). Trimming cost V 0 bases and J 7 bases, with 14 bases left between them. Germline V CDR1 and CDR2: SGDLS, YYNGEE. CDR3 length: 14 residues. CDR3 amino acids: CASSVVPSAGEQYF. In DNA form, the CDR3 reads TGTGCCAGCAGCGTAGTACCCTCGGCGGGGGAGCAGTACTTC. Variable domain in full (rest from reference TRBV9 and TRBJ2-7): DSGVTQTPKHLITATGQRVTLRCSPRSGDLSVYWYQQSLDQGLQFLIQYYNGEERAKGNILERFSAQQFPDLHSELNLSSLELGDSALYFCASSVVPSAGEQYFGPGTRLTVT.

The chain joins TRBV28 to TRBJ1-2; 12 bases are a match to TRBD1. The CDR3 runs to 15 residues. Germline CDR1 reads MDHEN; CDR2 reads SYDVKM. J lost 6 bases, V lost 6 bases, and 8 bases had no gene match. The DNA of the CDR3 is TGTGCCAGCAGGGGGACGGGACAGGGGGCGCATGGCTACACCTTC. Its protein is CASRGTGQGAHGYTF.

The genes are TRBV13 and TRBJ2-6, with D maybe TRBD1 (6 bases). Germline CDR1 PRHDT, CDR2 FYEKMQ (reference sequence). The CDR3 sequence is 16 residues long. Trimming took off 4 bases at V and 1 base at J, with 11 bases between the two ends. This chain's CDR3 is CASSSLGASGANVLTF. The CDR3 DNA reads TGTGCCAGCAGCTCCCTGGGGGCTTCTGGGGCCAACGTCCTGACTTTC.